This TCR beta chain stems from a study of T cell responses to AZD1222 COVID-19 vaccine. Study results and caveats: Elevations in Spike-specific TCR breadth and depth followed administration of two AZD1222 doses. At study baseline, merely six AZD1222 recipients were seropositive. Repertoire sampling was restricted to post-peak T cell response timepoints.

Method: immunoSEQ multiplex PCR; TCRdb's copy keeps in-frame clones and lacks some. The table includes tens of thousands of clones, just over 90% detected once. A remark on this clone: Its antigen is unidentified.

Germline assignment: CDR1 LNHNV and CDR2 YYDKDF (reference sequence). The CDR3 spans 12 residues. The V and J ends lost 0 bases and 3 bases respectively, with 3 bases between them. The TCR was taken from an adult in good health. The chain employs TRBV15 and TRBJ2-7; no reliable D call. Source: peripheral blood, taken on day 0 of AZD1222 vaccination. The CDR3 bases are TGTGCCACCAGCAGAGATGGCTACGAGCAGTACTTC. Residues: CATSRDGYEQYF.